This record covers a single TCR beta chain. This sample is part of a study of T cell responses to AZD1222 COVID-19 vaccine. Per germline, CDR1 SQVTM and CDR2 ANQGSEA. The CDR3 loop spans 13 amino acids. With 3 bases removed from V and 2 bases from J, the gap between germline ends came to 11 bases. The data were produced by immunoSEQ multiplex PCR, yet TCRdb's version contains in-frame clones alone and is incomplete. The table includes under 150,000 clones, just under 95% detected once. The origin of this receptor is an adult who received the AZD1222 COVID-19 vaccine. The chain links TRBV29-1 to TRBJ2-7; TRBD2 is a possible D gene (5 bases). The sample in question was peripheral blood, obtained 28 days after the second AZD1222 dose. The CDR3 coding sequence is TGCAGCGTTGAGGGAGCAGGTACCTACGAGCAGTACTTC. It yields the protein CSVEGAGTYEQYF.